This is a list of T cell receptor beta chains from one sample in a study of metastatic and nonmetastatic thyroid tumors. MiXCR re-clonotyped the PCR reads for TCRdb. The sample lists 3,000 to 4,500 clones; roughly 37% were seen once. The sequencing input was tumor tissue. Source of these receptors: a male donor with papillary thyroid cancer or a benign thyroid nodule (not recorded which). Some clones in this sample may be carry-over from other donors' samples. Both conserved end residues are part of each CDR3. D genes are given only for firm matches. Clone sizes are given selectively: once, few, many, or a class where the clone is expanded.

len	v_gene	j_gene	d_gene	abundance	CDR3nt	CDR3aa
13	TRBV6-1	TRBJ1-2	TRBD1	-	TGTGCCAGCGGGAGGACAGGGCACTATGGCTACACCTTC	CASGRTGHYGYTF
15	TRBV12-3/TRBV12-4	TRBJ1-6	-	few	TGTGCCAGCAGCCCTCCGGGACGGGGAAATTCACCCCTCCACTTT	CASSPPGRGNSPLHF
11	TRBV6-2/TRBV6-3	TRBJ1-2	-	-	TGTGCCAGCAGGGCTACGGGGGGCTACACCTTC	CASRATGGYTF
14	TRBV28	TRBJ1-1	-	few	TGTGCCAGCGGCCGCCAGGCAGGGAACACTGAAGCTTTCTTT	CASGRQAGNTEAFF
14	TRBV6-1	TRBJ2-7	TRBD2	few	TGTGCCAGCAGGCCCGCTAGCGGCACCTACGAGCAGTACTTC	CASRPASGTYEQYF
14	TRBV7-2	TRBJ2-3	-	-	TGTGCCAGCAGCTTAGTCGCAAGCACAGATACGCAGTATTTT	CASSLVASTDTQYF
12	TRBV7-8	TRBJ1-2	-	-	TGTGCCAGCAGCTTAGGAGGCTATGGCTACACCTTC	CASSLGGYGYTF
16	TRBV20-1	TRBJ2-3	-	-	TGCAGTGCCAGGTTACCCTGGCGGGACCTCACAGATACGCAGTATTTT	CSARLPWRDLTDTQYF
14	TRBV6-1	TRBJ1-6	-	few	TGTGCCAGCACTCGAAGCTCCTATAATTCACCCCTCCACTTT	CASTRSSYNSPLHF
14	TRBV18	TRBJ2-7	-	-	TGTGCCAGCTCTAACAGGGAGGGTGTGAACGAGCAGTACTTC	CASSNREGVNEQYF
15	TRBV9	TRBJ2-1	TRBD2	-	TGTGCCAGCAGCATTAGCGGGGGACTATACAATGAGCAGTTCTTC	CASSISGGLYNEQFF
14	TRBV10-1	TRBJ2-1	TRBD1	few	TGCGCCAGCAGTGAGTCGGGACAGGTGAATGAGCAGTTCTTC	CASSESGQVNEQFF
15	TRBV3-1	TRBJ1-1	TRBD1	-	TGTGCCAGCAGCCAAGCTTCAGACAGGGATGAAGAAGCTTTCTTT	CASSQASDRDEEAFF
16	TRBV28	TRBJ2-7	-	-	TGTGCCAGCAGTTCCCTCGCCGCGACAGAGACCTACGAGCAGTACTTC	CASSSLAATETYEQYF
15	TRBV6-1	TRBJ2-3	-	few	TGTGCCAGCAGACCACAACTTCTACGGACAGATACGCAGTATTTT	CASRPQLLRTDTQYF
13	TRBV27	TRBJ2-1	-	-	TGTGCCAGCAGTTCCGTAGTGGGGAGGGAGCAGTTCTTC	CASSSVVGREQFF
15	TRBV5-5	TRBJ2-1	-	-	TGTGCCAGCAGCTTGGCAGGGAGCTCCTACAATGAGCAGTTCTTC	CASSLAGSSYNEQFF
15	TRBV6-1	TRBJ2-2	TRBD1	-	TGTGCCAGCTACGAGACAGGGGATAGCACCGGGGAGCTGTTTTTT	CASYETGDSTGELFF
17	TRBV30	TRBJ1-5	-	-	TGTGCCTGGACCCCTTTGGATTCCAAAGCAAGCAATCAGCCTCAGCATTTT	CAWTPLDSKASNQPQHF
13	TRBV6-2/TRBV6-3	TRBJ1-1	-	-	TGTGCCAACAGTTACCAGGGGAGCACTGAAGGGTTCTTT	CANSYQGSTEGFF
11	TRBV5-1	TRBJ2-7	-	-	TGCGCCAGCAGGGAAAACTACGAGCAGTACTTC	CASRENYEQYF
14	TRBV28	TRBJ2-7	TRBD1	-	TGTGCCAGCAGTCCGGACAGGGAGTTAAACGAGCAGTACTTC	CASSPDRELNEQYF
17	TRBV7-9	TRBJ2-2	TRBD1	large	TGTGCCAGCAGCCCGTCGACAGGGGGTTCCGTCACCGGGGAGCTGTTTTTT	CASSPSTGGSVTGELFF
13	TRBV20-1	TRBJ1-2	-	-	TGCAGTGCTGTACGAGAGGTGGGCTATGGCTACACCTTC	CSAVREVGYGYTF
15	TRBV5-1	TRBJ2-1	TRBD1	-	TGCGCCAGCAGCACGGGACAGGGAATTAACAATGAGCAGTTCTTC	CASSTGQGINNEQFF
12	TRBV27	TRBJ2-7	-	few	TGTGCCCCGGGGACATACATCTACGAGCAGTACTTC	CAPGTYIYEQYF
12	TRBV7-9	TRBJ2-1	-	-	TGTGCCAGCAGCCGAATAACTAGTGAGCAGTTCTTC	CASSRITSEQFF
14	TRBV28	TRBJ1-5	TRBD1	-	TGTGCCAGCAGTCTGGGACAGCGCAATCAGCCCCAGCATTTT	CASSLGQRNQPQHF
15	TRBV27	TRBJ1-6	TRBD1	few	TGTGCCACCACCGGGGCAGGGGGGAGTAATTCACCCCTCCACTTT	CATTGAGGSNSPLHF